These 20 T cell receptor beta chains were sequenced from one sample in a study of CD8 T cells in ankylosing spondylitis. One entry per CDR3 protein, called by TCRdb with MiXCR from the 5' RACE reads. The repertoire includes 35,000 to 45,000 distinct CDR3 sequences, approximately 10% of them detected once, and approximately 1.4% sits in the top ten. Sequencing was done on a sample of blood, either unsorted or a sorted T cell fraction (not recorded which). These receptors were taken from a male donor with ankylosing spondylitis or in good health (not recorded which).

The V gene is TRBV10-3, the J gene TRBJ1-2, with 9 positions matching TRBD1. Germline trimming cut 6 bases from V and 2 bases from J; bases unmatched to any gene: 4. Germline loops: CDR1 ENHRY, CDR2 SYGVKD. The CDR3 has 14 residues. The CDR3 spells CAISTGQGNYGYTF. The CDR3 coding sequence is TGTGCCATCAGCACTGGACAGGGGAACTATGGCTACACCTTC.

In this sample, this clonotype turned up many times. CDR3 nucleotide sequence: TGTGCTAGTGGTTTGGTAATAGTTCCCGGGACGGAAAACTATGGCTACACCTTC. It yields the protein CASGLVIVPGTENYGYTF. V and J are TRBV12-5 and TRBJ1-2; a possible D gene is TRBD1 (5 bases). V lost 0 bases, J lost 2 bases, and 19 bases lay in between. This CDR3 spans 18 amino acids. Germline CDR1 is LGHNT and CDR2 is FRNRAP.

This clonotype was seen repeatedly, ten times or more. The DNA for the CDR3 is TGTGCCAGCAGCATTACTGGGGGTCCCGCTACTGAAGCTTTCTTT. Translation: CASSITGGPATEAFF. The gene calls are TRBV21-1 and TRBJ1-1. TRBV21-1 is assigned pseudogene status. The CDR3 loop spans 15 amino acids.

In this sample, this clonotype turned up many times. This chain uses TRBV5-1 with TRBJ2-3; TRBD1 or TRBD2 may be the D gene (5 bases each). V gave up 4 bases and J gave up 6 bases, with 24 bases separating them. This CDR3 has 17 residues. The germline CDR1 and CDR2 sequences are SGHRS and YFSETQ. The CDR3 DNA is TGCGCCAGCAGCCCTACACTGAGGGGCAGAGAGACGGATACGCAGTATTTT. It codes for CASSPTLRGRETDTQYF.

This clonotype was recorded at least ten times. The chain is built from TRBV5-1 and TRBJ1-1; D is ambiguous. Germline CDR1 SGHRS, CDR2 YFSETQ. This CDR3 comprises 15 residues. V was trimmed by 0 bases and J by 4 bases, leaving 13 bases between them. The CDR3: CASSLEGWGGTEAFF. The CDR3 coding sequence is TGCGCCAGCAGCTTGGAGGGATGGGGAGGCACTGAAGCTTTCTTT.

This clonotype was seen ten or more times. In DNA, the CDR3 is TGTGCCAGCAGTTTTAAGGCAGGGACCCCTGAAAAACTGTTTTTT. It is translated as CASSFKAGTPEKLFF. This chain connects TRBV12-3 or TRBV12-4 to TRBJ1-4; tentative D call: TRBD1 (5 bases). The CDR3 is made up of 15 amino acids. Trimming took 3 bases from V and 7 from J, leaving 15 bases between them.

This chain joins TRBV7-2 and TRBJ1-2; D unclear. Germline V CDR1 and CDR2: SGHTA, FQGNSA. V lost 2 bases and J 7 bases, leaving 14 bases between the germline ends. CDR3 length equals 14 residues. CDR3 sequence reads: CASSLQETISGYTF. In DNA form, the CDR3 reads TGTGCCAGCAGCTTACAGGAGACTATCTCTGGCTACACCTTC.

This clonotype occurred many times. The chain combines TRBV12-3 or TRBV12-4 with TRBJ2-7; D possibly corresponds to TRBD1 (5 bases). The CDR3 runs 15 residues. Trimming stripped 3 bases from V and 1 base from J, with 13 bases between. CDR3 amino acids: CASSFFRENSYEQYF. The CDR3 DNA follows: TGTGCCAGCAGTTTTTTCAGGGAAAATTCCTACGAGCAGTACTTC.

This chain uses TRBV29-1 with TRBJ2-7, with D uncertain. The CDR3 is 14 amino acids. V lost 3 bases and J 2 bases, leaving 14 bases between the germline ends. Germline V gene sequence: CDR1 SQVTM, CDR2 ANQGSEA. The CDR3 DNA reads as TGCAGCGTTGATGGGGAAGGAGAGACCTACGAGCAGTACTTC. It specifies CSVDGEGETYEQYF.

In this sample, this clonotype turned up many times. The chain links TRBV3-1 to TRBJ2-3, with 10 bases lining up with TRBD1. Germline CDR1 and CDR2: LGHDT and YNNKEL (reference sequence). This CDR3 region has 15 residues. V dropped 9 bases and J dropped 4; count of bases not matched to a gene: 10. In DNA, the CDR3 is TGTGCCAGTACTGCCCGGGACAGGGGCGCAGATACGCAGTATTTT. This translates into CASTARDRGADTQYF.

The chain couples TRBV14 to TRBJ2-3, with TRBD2 matching 8 bases. Losses at the gene ends were 1 base for V and 0 bases for J; bases not matched to a gene: 12. Germline V gene data show CDR1 as SGHDN and CDR2 as FVKESK. The CDR3 has 19 residues. The CDR3 spells CASSQVSGGLFGSTDTQYF. In DNA, the CDR3 is TGTGCCAGCAGCCAAGTCAGCGGGGGACTGTTTGGGAGCACAGATACGCAGTATTTT.

The chain couples TRBV5-5 to TRBJ2-1; the D gene is possibly TRBD2 (6 bases). V was clipped by 2 bases and J by 10 bases, with 13 bases between them. This CDR3 is 13 amino acids long. From germline, CDR1 is SGHKS and CDR2 YYEKEE (reference sequence). The CDR3 DNA follows: TGTGCCAGCAGCTTCCCGGGAGCTACGGAGCAGTTCTTC. Its protein is CASSFPGATEQFF.

This clonotype was counted ten times or more. CDR3: CAISSSSETPQYF. The CDR3 region has the DNA TGTGCCATCAGCTCTTCTAGCGAAACTCCGCAGTATTTT. The chain joins TRBV10-3 to TRBJ2-3; TRBD2 might be the D (6 bases). The germline V gene has CDR1 ENHRY and CDR2 SYGVKD. The CDR3 sequence is 13 residues long. V was trimmed by 6 bases and J by 10 bases, leaving 17 bases between them.

This clonotype was recorded many times. The chain is built from TRBV5-1 and TRBJ1-2; D not certain. This CDR3 spans 17 amino acids. V lost 4 bases, J lost 8 bases, and 27 bases lay in between. CDR1 is SGHRS and CDR2 is YFSETQ in the germline V gene. The chain's CDR3 is CASSVNAFPGQPTGYTF. The CDR3 nucleotides read TGCGCCAGCAGCGTCAACGCCTTTCCGGGCCAACCCACCGGCTACACCTTC.

This clonotype was counted ten times or more. The chain recombines TRBV5-1 with TRBJ2-1; D possibly corresponds to TRBD1 (5 bases). Germline V lookup: CDR1 SGHRS, CDR2 YFSETQ. The CDR3 runs 15 residues. Trimming removed 1 base from V and 0 bases from J, with 8 bases in between. The CDR3 region is CASSLQGSSYNEQFF. The CDR3 coding sequence is TGCGCCAGCAGCTTGCAGGGAAGCTCCTACAATGAGCAGTTCTTC.

Many counts were recorded for this clonotype. The V and J genes are TRBV5-1 and TRBJ2-7; 7 bases are shared with TRBD1. CDR1 is SGHRS, CDR2 YFSETQ, per germline. With 4 bases clipped from V and 1 base from J, the junction kept 5 bases outside the gene matches. The CDR3 is made up of 14 amino acids. CDR3 amino acids: CASSNRDRSYEQYF. In DNA form, the CDR3 reads TGCGCCAGCAGCAACCGGGACAGATCCTACGAGCAGTACTTC.

There are a few counts of this clonotype. The chain joins TRBV7-2 to TRBJ1-2; D remains unclear. This CDR3 spans 14 amino acids. Germline CDR1 reads SGHTA; CDR2 reads FQGNSA. The ends were cut back, 3 bases at V and 4 bases at J, with 12 bases in the middle. CDR3 coding DNA: TGTGCCAGCAGCTTCGCCGGGTCGCCCTATGGCTACACCTTC. Translating it yields CASSFAGSPYGYTF.

This clonotype was observed many times. The chain uses TRBV20-1 and TRBJ2-7; 7 nucleotides agree with TRBD2. V dropped 5 bases and J dropped 0; count of bases not matched to a gene: 10. The germline V gene encodes CDR1 DFQATT and CDR2 SNEGSKA (reference sequence). The CDR3 is 15 amino acids. This CDR3 reads CSASHLAGRSYEQYF. DNA for the CDR3: TGCAGTGCTTCTCATTTAGCGGGCCGCTCCTACGAGCAGTACTTC.

Only one count was recorded for this clonotype. This clone may be a read error of a much larger clone one base away. The chain joins TRBV6-1 to TRBJ1-5; D remains ambiguous. This CDR3 region has 13 residues. In germline, CDR1 is MNHNS, CDR2 SASEGT. V was clipped by 5 bases and J by 11 bases, with 16 bases between them. The CDR3 reads CASSQVVGGSQHF. As DNA, the CDR3 is TGTGCCAGCAGTCAGGTCGTAGGAGGGTCCCAGCATTTT.

In this sample, this clonotype turned up many times. The chain combines TRBV12-3 or TRBV12-4 with TRBJ2-2; 7 bases match TRBD2. J gave up 9 bases and V 2 bases, and 6 bases lay outside the gene matches. The CDR3 contains 14 residues. CDR3 region: CASSLFIGGRELFF. CDR3 in DNA: TGTGCCAGCAGTTTATTCATCGGGGGGAGGGAGCTGTTTTTT.